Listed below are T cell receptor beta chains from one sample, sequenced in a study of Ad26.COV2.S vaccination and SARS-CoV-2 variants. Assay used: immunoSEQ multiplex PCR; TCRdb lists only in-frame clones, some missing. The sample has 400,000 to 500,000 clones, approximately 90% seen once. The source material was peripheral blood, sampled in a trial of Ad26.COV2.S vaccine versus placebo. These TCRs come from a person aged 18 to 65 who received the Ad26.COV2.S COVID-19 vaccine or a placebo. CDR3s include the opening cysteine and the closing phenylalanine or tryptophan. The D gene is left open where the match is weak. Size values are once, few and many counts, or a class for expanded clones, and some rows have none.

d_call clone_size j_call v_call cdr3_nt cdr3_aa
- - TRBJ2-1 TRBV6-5 TGTGCCAGCACCGCCCCGAGGAATGAGCAGTTCTTC CASTAPRNEQFF
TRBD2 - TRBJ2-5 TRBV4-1 TGCGCCAGCAGCCAAGTGGGACTAGCGGACGAGACCCAGTACTTC CASSQVGLADETQYF
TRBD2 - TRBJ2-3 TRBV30 TGTGCCTGGAGTGTACGGGGAGGGTTTAGCACAGATACGCAGTATTTT CAWSVRGGFSTDTQYF
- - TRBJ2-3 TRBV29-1 TGCAGCGTTGACCCAACGGCGGGGATCACAGATACGCAGTATTTT CSVDPTAGITDTQYF
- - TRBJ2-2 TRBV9 TGTGCCAGCAGCGTCGGAGGGGGGAAGAACACCGGGGAGCTGTTTTTT CASSVGGGKNTGELFF
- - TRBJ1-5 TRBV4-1 TGCGCCAGCAGCCAAGTTGTCCCCGACCAGCCCCAGCATTTT CASSQVVPDQPQHF
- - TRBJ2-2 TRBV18 TGTGCCAGCTCACCGTCCACAGGGTTGACCGGGGAGCTGTTTTTT CASSPSTGLTGELFF
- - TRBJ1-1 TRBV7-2 TGTGCCAGCAGCTTAGTCCCGGGTGGGACTGAAGCTTTCTTT CASSLVPGGTEAFF
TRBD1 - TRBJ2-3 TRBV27 TGTGCCAGCAGTCCGGACAGGGGGAATACGCAGTATTTT CASSPDRGNTQYF
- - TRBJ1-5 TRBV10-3 TGTGCCATCAGTGAGTCGGGGGTCCATAGCAATCAGCCCCAGCATTTT CAISESGVHSNQPQHF
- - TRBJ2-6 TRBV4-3 TGCGCCAGCAGCCAAGACCAAGGGATTCTAGGTGGGGCCAACGTCCTGACTTTC CASSQDQGILGGANVLTF
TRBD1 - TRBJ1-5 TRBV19 TGTGCCAGTAGTATGACAGGGGGAAGCAATCAGCCCCAGCATTTT CASSMTGGSNQPQHF
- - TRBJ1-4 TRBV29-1 TGCAGCGGGGCTTGGGCAACTAATGAAAAACTGTTTTTT CSGAWATNEKLFF
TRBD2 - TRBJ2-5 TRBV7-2 TGTGCCAGCAGCTTAGAAGCGGGGGAAGAGACCCAGTACTTC CASSLEAGEETQYF
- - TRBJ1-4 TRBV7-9 TGTGCCAGCAGTCCCGGACAGCGGGGGGAAAAACTGTTTTTT CASSPGQRGEKLFF
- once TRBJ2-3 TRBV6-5 TGTGCCAGCAGATATTACACCTACACAGATACGCAGTATTTT CASRYYTYTDTQYF
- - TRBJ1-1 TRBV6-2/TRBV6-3 TGTGCCAGCAGTCGCGGTACGGGCACTGAAGCTTTCTTT CASSRGTGTEAFF
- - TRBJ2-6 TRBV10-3 TGTGCCATCAGTGAGCTCAACAAGATCTCTGGGGCCAACGTCCTGACTTTC CAISELNKISGANVLTF
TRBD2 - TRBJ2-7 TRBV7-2 TGTGCCAGCAGCTTAGTACAGCGGGGGTTCAACTACGAGCAGTACTTC CASSLVQRGFNYEQYF
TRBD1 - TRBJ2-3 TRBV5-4 TGTGCCAGCAGCTGGGTTCGGGACAGCAACACAGATACGCAGTATTTT CASSWVRDSNTDTQYF
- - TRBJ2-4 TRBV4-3 TGCGCCAGCAGCCAAGTGCTCACCGAGGACATTCAGTACTTC CASSQVLTEDIQYF
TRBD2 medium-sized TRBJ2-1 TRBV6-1 TGTGCCAGCAGTGAAGCTAGCGGGGGGGCCAATGAGCAGTTCTTC CASSEASGGANEQFF
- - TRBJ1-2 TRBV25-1 TGTGCCAGCAGTGAATGGAAAGGGGATGGCTACACCTTC CASSEWKGDGYTF
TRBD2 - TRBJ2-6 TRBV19 TGTGCCAGCGGGGGGTCTGGGGCCAACGTCCTGACTTTC CASGGSGANVLTF
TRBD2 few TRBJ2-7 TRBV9 TGTGCCAGCAGCAAAGGACTAGCGGAGCTCCGCGAGCAGTACTTC CASSKGLAELREQYF
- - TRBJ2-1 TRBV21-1 TGTGCCAGCAGCAACAGGCGCCCTAGCGGGGGGGCCAAGTTCTTC CASSNRRPSGGAKFF
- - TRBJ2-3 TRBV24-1 TGTGCCACCAGTGATTTGAATACGCAGTATTTT CATSDLNTQYF
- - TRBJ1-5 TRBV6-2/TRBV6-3 TGTGCCAGCAGTTACTGGGGGCAGCCCCAGCATTTT CASSYWGQPQHF
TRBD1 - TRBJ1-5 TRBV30 TGTGCCTGGTCATATGGACAGGGCAATCAGCCCCAGCATTTT CAWSYGQGNQPQHF
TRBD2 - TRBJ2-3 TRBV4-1 TGCGCCAGCAGCCAAGTCGGGACTAGCGGCACAGATACGCAGTATTTT CASSQVGTSGTDTQYF
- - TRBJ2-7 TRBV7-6 TGTGCCAGCAGCTTAGGAGGAGGAGAGGGGGGGGCCCTTTTCTACGAGCAGTACTTC CASSLGGGEGGALFYEQYF